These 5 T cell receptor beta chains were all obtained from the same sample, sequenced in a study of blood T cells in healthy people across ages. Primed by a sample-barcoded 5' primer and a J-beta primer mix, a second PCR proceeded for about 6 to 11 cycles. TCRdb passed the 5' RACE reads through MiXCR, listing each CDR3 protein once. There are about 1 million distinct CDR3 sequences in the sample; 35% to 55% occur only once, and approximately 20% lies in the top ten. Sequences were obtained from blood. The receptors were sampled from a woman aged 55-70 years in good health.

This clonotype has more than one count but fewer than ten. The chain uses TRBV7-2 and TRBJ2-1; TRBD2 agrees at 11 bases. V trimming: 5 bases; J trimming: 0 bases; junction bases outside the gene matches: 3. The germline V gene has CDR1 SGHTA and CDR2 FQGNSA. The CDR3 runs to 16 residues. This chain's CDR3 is CASSELAGVSYNEQFF. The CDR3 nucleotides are TGTGCCAGCAGCGAACTAGCGGGGGTCTCCTACAATGAGCAGTTCTTC.

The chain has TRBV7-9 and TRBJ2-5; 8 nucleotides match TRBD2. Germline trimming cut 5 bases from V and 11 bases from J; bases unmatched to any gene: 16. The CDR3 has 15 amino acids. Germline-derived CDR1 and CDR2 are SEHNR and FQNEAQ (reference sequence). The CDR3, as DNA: TGTGCCAGCAGCCAAACTAGCGGAGAGTACAATGAGCAGTACTTC. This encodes CASSQTSGEYNEQYF.

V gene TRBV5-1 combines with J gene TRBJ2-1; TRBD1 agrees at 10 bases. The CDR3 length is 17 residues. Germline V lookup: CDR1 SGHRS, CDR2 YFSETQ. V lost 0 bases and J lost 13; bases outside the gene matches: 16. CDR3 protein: CASSLEVTGGGWTPQFF. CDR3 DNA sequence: TGCGCCAGCAGCTTGGAGGTGACAGGGGGCGGGTGGACTCCCCAGTTCTTC.

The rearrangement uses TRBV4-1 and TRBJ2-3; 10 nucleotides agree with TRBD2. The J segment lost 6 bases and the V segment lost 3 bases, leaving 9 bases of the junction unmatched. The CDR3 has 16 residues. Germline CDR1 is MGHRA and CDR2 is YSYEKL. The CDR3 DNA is TGCGCCAGCAGCCAGCAGACTAGCGGGTATGTGGATACGCAGTATTTT. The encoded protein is CASSQQTSGYVDTQYF.

Written as DNA, the CDR3 is TGCAGTGCTAGACACCTAAACTACGGCCCTGAGCAGTACTTC. Translation: CSARHLNYGPEQYF. V gene TRBV20-1 combines with J gene TRBJ2-4; D not certain. The CDR3 extends over 14 amino acids. CDR1 and CDR2 from the germline V gene are DFQATT and SNEGSKA (reference sequence). Trimming left V 2 bases short and J 13 bases short, with 21 bases between.